This paragraph reports one T cell receptor beta chain. Antigen: not known. These data originate in a study of T cell responses to AZD1222 COVID-19 vaccine. Regarding the study as a whole: Just six AZD1222 recipients tested seropositive at baseline.

TCRdb keeps only in-frame clones here, not all; method: immunoSEQ multiplex PCR. This sample has about 170,000 clones, with roughly 87% found just once. The sequence came from an adult in good health. Source: peripheral blood, taken on day 0 of AZD1222 vaccination.

This CDR3 is CASSKAQGTTYNEQFF. Here the CDR3 DNA reads TGTGCCAGCAGTAAAGCCCAGGGGACCACCTACAATGAGCAGTTCTTC. V usage is TRBV6-4 and J usage is TRBJ2-1, with D possibly TRBD1 on 6 matching bases. The V end was cut by 5 bases, the J end by 2 bases, with 16 bases between. Germline V CDR1 and CDR2: MRHNA, SNTAGT. This CDR3 is 16 amino acids long.